This T cell receptor beta chain derives from a study of human T cells and chemical hapten exposure. Looked up from germline, CDR1 is MDHEN and CDR2 is SYDVKM. The germline V and J ends were trimmed by 8 bases and 6 bases, with 23 bases remaining between them. The CDR3 extends over 16 amino acids. Unique molecular identifiers were attached to individual cDNA molecules during library preparation. TCRdb re-analysed the RACE reads in MiXCR, keeping a single row per CDR3 protein. The table records 300,000 to 450,000 distinct CDR3 sequences, approximately 5.1% of them present only once. Notes on the study in general: The formation of large CDR3 similarity clusters by expanded TCRs significantly exceeded that of controls.

This clonotype was recorded a few times. Its antigen remains unidentified. Time point specified: pre-sensitization, week 0. The treatment here: therapeutic diphenylcyclopropenone sensitization with weekly scalp DPC. The receptor was isolated from a woman in her forties or fifties with alopecia areata. Some clones in this sample may be carry-over from other donors' samples. This specimen consisted of whole blood, obtained in connection with sensitization to the hapten diphenylcyclopropenone (DPC). The rearrangement links TRBV28 to TRBJ2-1, with D possibly matching TRBD2 (7 bases). The CDR3 DNA reads TGTGCCAGCCCCCCAAGAGTAGGGGGGGCCGGCAATGAGCAGTTCTTC. It specifies CASPPRVGGAGNEQFF.